The rows below give T cell receptor beta chains drawn from one sample of a study of T-cell memory formation after mild COVID-19. TCRdb reprocessed the 5' RACE reads via MiXCR and lists one record per CDR3 protein. The sample records 390,000 or so distinct CDR3 sequences, roughly 15% being singletons. Sequences were obtained from PBMCs or a T cell subset sorted from them (not recorded which). These receptors were obtained from a man between 18 and 29 years old who had mild COVID-19 (a few samples of this study predate the infection). Cell type and time point are not known. Each CDR3 is given with its conserved first and last residue. The D gene is left open where the match is weak. Clone size appears in some rows only: once, few, many, or a class for an expanded clone.

D gene: TRBD1
clone size: NA
J gene: TRBJ2-1
V gene: TRBV24-1
CDR3 DNA: TGTGCCACCAGTGATTTCCGGGACAGTCAGTTCTTC
CDR3 protein: CATSDFRDSQFF

D gene: NA
clone size: once
J gene: TRBJ1-2
V gene: TRBV30
CDR3 DNA: TGTGCCTGGAGTGAGAGTGGGCCCACCTATGGCTACACCTTC
CDR3 protein: CAWSESGPTYGYTF

D gene: NA
clone size: many
J gene: TRBJ2-7
V gene: TRBV20-1
CDR3 DNA: TGCAGTGCGGCGGACGTCGGACAGTACTTC
CDR3 protein: CSAADVGQYF

D gene: NA
clone size: few
J gene: TRBJ1-2
V gene: TRBV5-5
CDR3 DNA: TGTGCCAGCAGCTCCGGGACAACCTATGGCTACACCTTC
CDR3 protein: CASSSGTTYGYTF

D gene: NA
clone size: NA
J gene: TRBJ1-2
V gene: TRBV30
CDR3 DNA: TGTGCCTGGAGTGCCGACAGTGGCCTTGGCTACACCTTC
CDR3 protein: CAWSADSGLGYTF

D gene: TRBD1
clone size: few
J gene: TRBJ1-2
V gene: TRBV4-3
CDR3 DNA: TGCGCCAGCAGCCAAGCCCCCAGGGGGCAGGGCTATGGCTACACCTTC
CDR3 protein: CASSQAPRGQGYGYTF

D gene: NA
clone size: many
J gene: TRBJ2-4
V gene: TRBV4-2
CDR3 DNA: TGTGCCAGCAGCCTGGACAGAAACATTCAGTACTTC
CDR3 protein: CASSLDRNIQYF

D gene: NA
clone size: few
J gene: TRBJ1-3
V gene: TRBV14
CDR3 DNA: TGTGCCAGCAGCCTGGGACTGGGGTTTAACACCATATATTTT
CDR3 protein: CASSLGLGFNTIYF

D gene: NA
clone size: NA
J gene: TRBJ1-2
V gene: TRBV7-2
CDR3 DNA: TGTGCCAGCAGCTCGCTATACGTAAACTATGGCTACACCTTC
CDR3 protein: CASSSLYVNYGYTF

D gene: NA
clone size: few
J gene: TRBJ1-5
V gene: TRBV30
CDR3 DNA: TGTGCCTGGAGTGCTACTGGAAGCAATCAGCCCCAGCATTTT
CDR3 protein: CAWSATGSNQPQHF

D gene: NA
clone size: NA
J gene: TRBJ1-1
V gene: TRBV20-1
CDR3 DNA: TGCAGTGCTAGAGTTGGGACACATGAAGCTTTCTTT
CDR3 protein: CSARVGTHEAFF

D gene: TRBD1
clone size: NA
J gene: TRBJ2-7
V gene: TRBV5-1
CDR3 DNA: TGCGCCAGCAGCGTACAGGGGTCTAAGACCTACGAGCAGTACTTC
CDR3 protein: CASSVQGSKTYEQYF

D gene: NA
clone size: few
J gene: TRBJ1-2
V gene: TRBV6-5
CDR3 DNA: TGTGCCAGCAGTTACTCGAGATGGGAAGGGGGCTACACCTTC
CDR3 protein: CASSYSRWEGGYTF

D gene: NA
clone size: many
J gene: TRBJ1-6
V gene: TRBV4-1
CDR3 DNA: TGCGCCAGCAGCCAAGGGAGCTCCTATAATTCACCCCTCCACTTT
CDR3 protein: CASSQGSSYNSPLHF

D gene: NA
clone size: many
J gene: TRBJ1-2
V gene: TRBV29-1
CDR3 DNA: TGCAGCGTTGGTTCCGATCTCTATGGCTACACCTTC
CDR3 protein: CSVGSDLYGYTF

D gene: TRBD1
clone size: many
J gene: TRBJ2-2
V gene: TRBV27
CDR3 DNA: TGTGCCAGCAGCTGGACAGGGAGGAACGGGGAGCTGTTTTTT
CDR3 protein: CASSWTGRNGELFF

D gene: TRBD2
clone size: few
J gene: TRBJ2-5
V gene: TRBV6-2/TRBV6-3
CDR3 DNA: TGTGCCAGCAGAGCCTTGCGACTAGCGGGGGGGCCGAAGACCCAGTACTTC
CDR3 protein: CASRALRLAGGPKTQYF

D gene: NA
clone size: NA
J gene: TRBJ2-6
V gene: TRBV27
CDR3 DNA: TGTGCCAGCAGGGCCAGGAGGGCCAACGTCCTGACTTTC
CDR3 protein: CASRARRANVLTF

D gene: NA
clone size: few
J gene: TRBJ1-3
V gene: TRBV18
CDR3 DNA: TGTGCCAGCTCACCCTCCGGGACCGTCTCTGGAAACACCATATATTTT
CDR3 protein: CASSPSGTVSGNTIYF

D gene: NA
clone size: many
J gene: TRBJ2-1
V gene: TRBV12-3/TRBV12-4
CDR3 DNA: TGTGCCAGCAGTTCGTACAGGAGGCCTTACAATGAGCAGTTCTTC
CDR3 protein: CASSSYRRPYNEQFF

D gene: NA
clone size: many
J gene: TRBJ2-5
V gene: TRBV20-1
CDR3 DNA: TGCAGTGCTAGAGATGTGGGGGGACAAGAGACCCAGTACTTC
CDR3 protein: CSARDVGGQETQYF

D gene: NA
clone size: few
J gene: TRBJ2-1
V gene: TRBV10-3
CDR3 DNA: TGTGCCATCAGTGAGCCGAACAACGGTGAGCAGTTCTTC
CDR3 protein: CAISEPNNGEQFF

D gene: TRBD2
clone size: NA
J gene: TRBJ2-3
V gene: TRBV4-1
CDR3 DNA: TGCGCCAGCAGATCAGCGGGGGGCGGCACAGATACGCAGTATTTT
CDR3 protein: CASRSAGGGTDTQYF

D gene: TRBD1
clone size: few
J gene: TRBJ2-7
V gene: TRBV29-1
CDR3 DNA: TGCAGCGCTACCCGGGGGACAGGGGCGTACGAGCAGTACTTC
CDR3 protein: CSATRGTGAYEQYF

D gene: TRBD2
clone size: NA
J gene: TRBJ2-4
V gene: TRBV5-1
CDR3 DNA: TGCGCCAGCAGCTTGGTTGTAGCGGGGGGAAAAAACATTCAGTACTTC
CDR3 protein: CASSLVVAGGKNIQYF

D gene: NA
clone size: few
J gene: TRBJ2-7
V gene: TRBV7-6
CDR3 DNA: TGTGCCAGCAGCTTAGACGGATCCTCCTACGAGCAGTACTTC
CDR3 protein: CASSLDGSSYEQYF

D gene: NA
clone size: NA
J gene: TRBJ1-1
V gene: TRBV6-5
CDR3 DNA: TGTGCCAGCAGTTATAGGGGAAGCGGTGAAGCTTTCTTT
CDR3 protein: CASSYRGSGEAFF

D gene: NA
clone size: few
J gene: TRBJ2-1
V gene: TRBV7-3
CDR3 DNA: TGTGCCAGCAGCCTAGTCGGGACAAATGAGCAGTTCTTC
CDR3 protein: CASSLVGTNEQFF

D gene: TRBD1
clone size: NA
J gene: TRBJ1-5
V gene: TRBV29-1
CDR3 DNA: TGCAGCGTTAGACAGGGACAGAACAATCAGCCCCAGCATTTT
CDR3 protein: CSVRQGQNNQPQHF

D gene: TRBD2
clone size: many
J gene: TRBJ2-5
V gene: TRBV23-1
CDR3 DNA: TGCGCCAGCAGTCAACGGCTAGCGGGGGCCCAAGAGACCCAGTACTTC
CDR3 protein: CASSQRLAGAQETQYF

D gene: NA
clone size: NA
J gene: TRBJ1-1
V gene: TRBV5-1
CDR3 DNA: TGCGCCAGCAGCTTGGCTCCGGGGGCCTACACTGAAGCTTTCTTT
CDR3 protein: CASSLAPGAYTEAFF

D gene: NA
clone size: few
J gene: TRBJ1-2
V gene: TRBV5-1
CDR3 DNA: TGCGCCAGCAGCACGGACTGGCGGGAGAATGGCTACACCTTC
CDR3 protein: CASSTDWRENGYTF

D gene: NA
clone size: NA
J gene: TRBJ1-1
V gene: TRBV18
CDR3 DNA: TGTGCCAGCTCACCACCAAATTCGGATGAAGCTTTCTTT
CDR3 protein: CASSPPNSDEAFF

D gene: NA
clone size: NA
J gene: TRBJ1-5
V gene: TRBV10-3
CDR3 DNA: TGTGCCATCAGGGCGTCGGGGGGAAGCAATCAGCCCCAGCATTTT
CDR3 protein: CAIRASGGSNQPQHF

D gene: TRBD1
clone size: NA
J gene: TRBJ1-2
V gene: TRBV6-2/TRBV6-3
CDR3 DNA: TGTGCCAGCAAAGCCGGGACAGGCCGAGCTAACTATGGCTACACCTTC
CDR3 protein: CASKAGTGRANYGYTF

D gene: NA
clone size: NA
J gene: TRBJ2-7
V gene: TRBV7-9
CDR3 DNA: TGTGCCAGCAGCTTAGAAAGACTTTGGAACTTC
CDR3 protein: CASSLERLWNF

D gene: TRBD1
clone size: few
J gene: TRBJ2-7
V gene: TRBV4-2
CDR3 DNA: TGTGCCAGCAGCCAAGGGGGACAGCGATACGAGCAGTACTTC
CDR3 protein: CASSQGGQRYEQYF

D gene: TRBD1
clone size: NA
J gene: TRBJ1-5
V gene: TRBV11-2
CDR3 DNA: TGTGCCAGCAGCCCGGGACAGCACAATCAGCCCCAGCATTTT
CDR3 protein: CASSPGQHNQPQHF

D gene: NA
clone size: NA
J gene: TRBJ2-7
V gene: TRBV4-3
CDR3 DNA: TGCGCCAGCAGCCAAGGGCTCCCTCCCTACGAGCAGTACTTC
CDR3 protein: CASSQGLPPYEQYF

D gene: NA
clone size: few
J gene: TRBJ1-5
V gene: TRBV7-2
CDR3 DNA: TGTGCCAGCAGCTTACACGTGGGCAGGCCTAGCAATCAGCCCCAGCATTTT
CDR3 protein: CASSLHVGRPSNQPQHF

D gene: TRBD1
clone size: NA
J gene: TRBJ1-5
V gene: TRBV27
CDR3 DNA: TGTGCCAGCAGTTTTGGGACAGGGGGAACTTGGCCCCAGCATTTT
CDR3 protein: CASSFGTGGTWPQHF

D gene: NA
clone size: few
J gene: TRBJ2-3
V gene: TRBV2
CDR3 DNA: TGTGCCAGCACCCTCACAGATACGCAGTATTTT
CDR3 protein: CASTLTDTQYF

D gene: NA
clone size: many
J gene: TRBJ2-1
V gene: TRBV5-1
CDR3 DNA: TGCGCCAGCAGCTTGGACACGTACAATGAGCAGTTCTTC
CDR3 protein: CASSLDTYNEQFF

D gene: NA
clone size: many
J gene: TRBJ2-3
V gene: TRBV7-2
CDR3 DNA: TGTGCCAGCAGCTCGACAGCTAGCACAGATACGCAGTATTTT
CDR3 protein: CASSSTASTDTQYF

D gene: NA
clone size: NA
J gene: TRBJ2-2
V gene: TRBV27
CDR3 DNA: TGTGCCAGCAGTTTTCAGTGGGGCACCGGGGAGCTGTTTTTT
CDR3 protein: CASSFQWGTGELFF

D gene: NA
clone size: NA
J gene: TRBJ1-2
V gene: TRBV29-1
CDR3 DNA: TGCAGCGTTCCCGCCTTGACCGAAAACTATGGCTACACCTTC
CDR3 protein: CSVPALTENYGYTF

D gene: NA
clone size: few
J gene: TRBJ2-2
V gene: TRBV29-1
CDR3 DNA: TGCAGCGTTGTACCCCGGACAACCGGGGAGCTGTTTTTT
CDR3 protein: CSVVPRTTGELFF

D gene: TRBD1
clone size: NA
J gene: TRBJ2-2
V gene: TRBV19
CDR3 DNA: TGTGCCAGTAGACTAGGGGGACAGGGGATATCCGGGGAGCTGTTTTTT
CDR3 protein: CASRLGGQGISGELFF

D gene: NA
clone size: NA
J gene: TRBJ2-1
V gene: TRBV7-2
CDR3 DNA: TGTGCCAGCAGTCCGGGAGCCGCATTCTACAATGAGCAGTTCTTC
CDR3 protein: CASSPGAAFYNEQFF

D gene: NA
clone size: NA
J gene: TRBJ1-1
V gene: TRBV27
CDR3 DNA: TGTGCCAGCAGTTATGCCACAGGGTCTGAAGCTTTCTTT
CDR3 protein: CASSYATGSEAFF

D gene: NA
clone size: few
J gene: TRBJ1-1
V gene: TRBV7-2
CDR3 DNA: TGTGCCAGCAGCTTATCTTCCGGGAACACTGAAGCTTTCTTT
CDR3 protein: CASSLSSGNTEAFF

D gene: NA
clone size: many
J gene: TRBJ2-5
V gene: TRBV5-5
CDR3 DNA: NA
CDR3 protein: CASSFGPGGETQYF

D gene: TRBD1
clone size: NA
J gene: TRBJ1-4
V gene: TRBV5-5
CDR3 DNA: TGTGCCAGCAGCTGGGGGACAGGGGAAAAACTGTTTTTT
CDR3 protein: CASSWGTGEKLFF

D gene: TRBD2
clone size: NA
J gene: TRBJ2-5
V gene: TRBV30
CDR3 DNA: TGTGCCGAATCTCTAGCGGGGGACCAAGAGACCCAGTACTTC
CDR3 protein: CAESLAGDQETQYF